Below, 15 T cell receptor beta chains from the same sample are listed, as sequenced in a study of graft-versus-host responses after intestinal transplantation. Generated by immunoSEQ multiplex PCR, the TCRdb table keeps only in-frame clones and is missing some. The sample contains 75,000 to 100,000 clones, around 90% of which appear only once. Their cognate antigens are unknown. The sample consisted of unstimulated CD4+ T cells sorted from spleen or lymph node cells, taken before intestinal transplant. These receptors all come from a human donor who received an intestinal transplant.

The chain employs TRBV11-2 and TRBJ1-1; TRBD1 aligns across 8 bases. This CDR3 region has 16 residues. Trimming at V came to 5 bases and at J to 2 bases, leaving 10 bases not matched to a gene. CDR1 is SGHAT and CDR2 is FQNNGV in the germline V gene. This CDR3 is CASSPTGTGLNTEAFF. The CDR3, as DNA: TGTGCCAGCAGCCCCACTGGGACAGGATTAAACACTGAAGCTTTCTTT.

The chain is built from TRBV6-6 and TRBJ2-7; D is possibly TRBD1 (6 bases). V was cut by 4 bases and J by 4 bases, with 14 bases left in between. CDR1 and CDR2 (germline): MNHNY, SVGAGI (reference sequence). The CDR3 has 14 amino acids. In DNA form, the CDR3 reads TGTGCCAGCAGTTCATATGGACAGCGGTACGAGCAGTACTTC. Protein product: CASSSYGQRYEQYF.

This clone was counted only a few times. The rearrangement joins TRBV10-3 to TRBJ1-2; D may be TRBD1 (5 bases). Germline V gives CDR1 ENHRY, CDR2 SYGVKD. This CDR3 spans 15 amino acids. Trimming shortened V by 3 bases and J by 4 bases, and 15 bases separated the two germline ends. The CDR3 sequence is CAISEPGGLTYGYTF. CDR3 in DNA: TGTGCCATCAGTGAACCCGGGGGACTAACCTATGGCTACACCTTC.

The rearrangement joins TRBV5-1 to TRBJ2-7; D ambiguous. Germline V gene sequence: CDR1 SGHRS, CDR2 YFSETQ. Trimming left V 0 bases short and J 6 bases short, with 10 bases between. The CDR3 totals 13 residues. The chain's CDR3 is CASSLEAGREQYF. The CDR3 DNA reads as TGCGCCAGCAGCTTGGAAGCAGGTCGCGAGCAGTACTTC. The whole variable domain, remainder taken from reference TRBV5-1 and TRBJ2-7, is KAGVTQTPRYLIKTRGQQVTLSCSPISGHRSVSWYQQTPGQGLQFLFEYFSETQRNKGNFPGRFSGRQFSNSRSEMNVSTLELGDSALYLCASSLEAGREQYFGPGTRLTVT.

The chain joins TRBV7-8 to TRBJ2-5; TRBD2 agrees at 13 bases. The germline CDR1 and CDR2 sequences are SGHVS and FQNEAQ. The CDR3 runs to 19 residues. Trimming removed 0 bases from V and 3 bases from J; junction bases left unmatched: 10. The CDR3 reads CASSLARWTSGRGEETQYF. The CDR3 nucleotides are TGTGCCAGCAGCTTAGCGCGTTGGACTAGCGGGAGAGGGGAAGAGACCCAGTACTTC.

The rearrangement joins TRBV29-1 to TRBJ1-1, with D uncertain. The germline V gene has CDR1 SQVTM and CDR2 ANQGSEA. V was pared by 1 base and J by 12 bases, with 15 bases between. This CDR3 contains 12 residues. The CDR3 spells CSVEGLASLTFF. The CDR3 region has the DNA TGCAGCGTTGAAGGTTTGGCATCCTTGACTTTCTTT. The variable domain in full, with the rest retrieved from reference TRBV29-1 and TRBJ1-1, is SAVISQKPSRDICQRGTSLTIQCQVDSQVTMMFWYRQQPGQSLTLIATANQGSEATYESGFVIDKFPISRPNLTFSTLTVSNMSPEDSSIYLCSVEGLASLTFFGQGTRLTVV.

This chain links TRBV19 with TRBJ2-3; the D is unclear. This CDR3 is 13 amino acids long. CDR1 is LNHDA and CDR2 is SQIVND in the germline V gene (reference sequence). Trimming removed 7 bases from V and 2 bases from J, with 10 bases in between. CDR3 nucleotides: TGTGCCAGTATACGCTGGGCCACAGATACGCAGTATTTT. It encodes CASIRWATDTQYF.

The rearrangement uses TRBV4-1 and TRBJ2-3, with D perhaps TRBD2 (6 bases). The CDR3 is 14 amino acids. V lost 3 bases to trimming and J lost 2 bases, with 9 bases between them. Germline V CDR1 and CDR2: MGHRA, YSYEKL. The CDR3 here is CASSHGSLTDTQYF. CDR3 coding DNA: TGCGCCAGCAGCCACGGGAGCCTCACAGATACGCAGTATTTT.

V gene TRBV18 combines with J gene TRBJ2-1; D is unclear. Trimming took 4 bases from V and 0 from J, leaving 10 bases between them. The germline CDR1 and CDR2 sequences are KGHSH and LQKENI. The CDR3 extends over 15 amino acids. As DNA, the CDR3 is TGTGCCAGCTCACTTATTAAGAGCTCCTACAATGAGCAGTTCTTC. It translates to CASSLIKSSYNEQFF.

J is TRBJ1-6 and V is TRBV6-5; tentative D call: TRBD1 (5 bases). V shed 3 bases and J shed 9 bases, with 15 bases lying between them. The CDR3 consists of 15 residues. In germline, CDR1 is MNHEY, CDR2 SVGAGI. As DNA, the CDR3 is TGTGCCAGCAGTTATTACTCCGAAGGGGTTTCACCCCTCCACTTT. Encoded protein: CASSYYSEGVSPLHF.

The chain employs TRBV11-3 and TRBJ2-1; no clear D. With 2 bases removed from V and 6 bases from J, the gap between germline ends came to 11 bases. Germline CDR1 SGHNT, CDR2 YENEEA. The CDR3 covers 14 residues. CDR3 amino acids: CASSLFAETNEQFF. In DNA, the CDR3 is TGTGCCAGCAGCTTATTCGCAGAAACCAATGAGCAGTTCTTC. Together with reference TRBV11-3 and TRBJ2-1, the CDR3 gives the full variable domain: EAGVVQSPRYKIIEKKQPVAFWCNPISGHNTLYWYLQNLGQGPELLIRYENEEAVDDSQLPKDRFSAERLKGVDSTLKIQPAELGDSAVYLCASSLFAETNEQFFGPGTRLTVL.

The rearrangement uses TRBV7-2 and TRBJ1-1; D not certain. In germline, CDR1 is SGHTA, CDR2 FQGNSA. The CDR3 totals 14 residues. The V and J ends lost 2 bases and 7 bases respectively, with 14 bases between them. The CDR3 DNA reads TGTGCCAGCAGCTTACCTCCAGCTAGCTTTGAAGCTTTCTTT. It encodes CASSLPPASFEAFF.

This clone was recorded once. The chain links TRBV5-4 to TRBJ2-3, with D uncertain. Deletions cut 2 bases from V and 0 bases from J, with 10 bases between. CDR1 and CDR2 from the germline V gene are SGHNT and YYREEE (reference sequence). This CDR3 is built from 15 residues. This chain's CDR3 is CASSFPTTSTDTQYF. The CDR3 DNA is TGTGCCAGCAGCTTCCCTACCACTAGCACAGATACGCAGTATTTT.

CDR3 coding DNA: TGTGCCATCAGTATTCGAGATGCCCACGATGAGCAGTTCTTC. Its translation: CAISIRDAHDEQFF. J is TRBJ2-1 and V is TRBV10-3; D remains ambiguous. The CDR3 runs 14 residues. Germline CDR1 is ENHRY and CDR2 is SYGVKD. Trimming pared 5 bases from V and 8 bases from J, leaving 16 bases between.

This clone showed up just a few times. CDR3 amino acids: CASSSLDRVGGYTF. CDR3 DNA sequence: TGTGCCAGCAGTTCATTAGACAGGGTTGGCGGCTACACCTTC. The chain is built from TRBV28 and TRBJ1-2; TRBD1 aligns across 7 bases. V dropped 4 bases and J dropped 8; count of bases not matched to a gene: 10. CDR3 size: 14 residues. Per germline, CDR1 MDHEN and CDR2 SYDVKM.